This TCR beta chain was sequenced for a study of blood T cell repertoires in COVID-19. Germline CDR1 LGHNT, CDR2 FRNRAP. Trimming pared 1 base from V and 2 bases from J, leaving 11 bases between. This CDR3 has 16 residues. Produced via immunoSEQ multiplex PCR; TCRdb's table is partial and in-frame only. The sample records roughly 280,000 clones, 70% to 90% being singletons. The chain links TRBV12-5 to TRBJ1-4; maybe TRBD1 (6 bases). The sequencing input was peripheral blood. The sequence was obtained from a woman aged 70-85 years with acute or convalescent COVID-19. Here the CDR3 reads CASGLGGRGTNEKLFF. The CDR3 coding sequence is TGTGCTAGTGGTTTGGGGGGCAGGGGCACTAATGAAAAACTGTTTTTT. Full variable domain (rest looked up from reference TRBV12-5 and TRBJ1-4): DARVTQTPRHKVTEMGQEVTMRCQPILGHNTVFWYRQTMMQGLELLAYFRNRAPLDDSGMPKDRFSAEMPDATLATLKIQPSEPRDSAVYFCASGLGGRGTNEKLFFGSGTQLSVL.